Described below is a single TCR beta chain sequence and its context. Using its own MiXCR run on the RT-PCR reads, TCRdb lists one record per CDR3 protein. The sample lists about a million distinct CDR3 sequences, around 17% occurring once. The data belong to a study of patients and donors after allogeneic stem cell transplantation. The CDR3 covers 13 residues. Trimming removed 3 bases from V and 6 bases from J, with 13 bases in between. The germline gives CDR1 SGHKS, CDR2 YYEKEE (reference sequence). Sequencing input: blood, either unsorted or a sorted T cell fraction (not recorded which). V and J are TRBV5-5 and TRBJ2-7; D could derive from TRBD1 or TRBD2 (5 bases each). The clonotype comes from a human donor who was either an allogeneic HSCT recipient or a stem cell or donor lymphocyte infusion donor (not recorded which). It is not recorded whose cells these are; they may come from a transplant donor. The DNA for the CDR3 is TGTGCCAGCAGCTACGCAGGGAGTCGCGAGCAGTACTTC. Translation gives CASSYAGSREQYF.